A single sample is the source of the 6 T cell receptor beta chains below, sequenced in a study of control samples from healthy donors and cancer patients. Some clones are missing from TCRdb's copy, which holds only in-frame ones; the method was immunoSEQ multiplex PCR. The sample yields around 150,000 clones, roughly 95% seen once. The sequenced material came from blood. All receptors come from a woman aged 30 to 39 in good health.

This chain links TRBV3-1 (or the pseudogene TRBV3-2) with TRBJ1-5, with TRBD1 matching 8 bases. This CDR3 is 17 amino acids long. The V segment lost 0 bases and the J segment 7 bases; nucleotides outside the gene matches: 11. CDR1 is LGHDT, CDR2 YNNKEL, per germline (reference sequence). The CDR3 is CASSQDSVDRGGQPQHF. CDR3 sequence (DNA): TGTGCCAGCAGCCAAGATAGTGTAGACAGGGGCGGACAGCCCCAGCATTTT.

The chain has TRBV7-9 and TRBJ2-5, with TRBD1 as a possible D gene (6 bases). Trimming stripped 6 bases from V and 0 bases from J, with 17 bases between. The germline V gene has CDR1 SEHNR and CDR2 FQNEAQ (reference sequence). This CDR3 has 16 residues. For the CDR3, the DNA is TGTGCCAGCAGTCGGACCGGGACAACGTACCAAGAGACCCAGTACTTC. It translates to CASSRTGTTYQETQYF.

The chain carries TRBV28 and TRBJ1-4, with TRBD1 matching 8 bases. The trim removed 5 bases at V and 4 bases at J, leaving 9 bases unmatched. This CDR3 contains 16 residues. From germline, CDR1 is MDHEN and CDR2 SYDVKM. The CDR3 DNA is TGTGCCAGCAGTCCCTGGGGACAGGCCGTTAATGAAAAACTGTTTTTT. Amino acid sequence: CASSPWGQAVNEKLFF.

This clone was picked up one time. CDR3 residues: CASSLKICYYQPQHF. As DNA, the CDR3 is TGTGCCAGCAGCTTAAAGATCTGCTACTATCAGCCCCAGCATTTT. The chain combines TRBV7-9 with TRBJ1-5; D not certain. Per the germline V gene, CDR1 is SEHNR and CDR2 is FQNEAQ (reference sequence). This CDR3 has 15 amino acids. V lost 2 bases, J lost 5 bases, and 13 bases lay in between. Drawing the rest from reference TRBV7-9 and TRBJ1-5, the complete variable domain is DTGVSQNPRHKITKRGQNVTFRCDPISEHNRLYWYRQTLGQGPEFLTYFQNEAQLEKSRLLSDRFSAERPKGSFSTLEIQRTEQGDSAMYLCASSLKICYYQPQHFGDGTRLSIL.

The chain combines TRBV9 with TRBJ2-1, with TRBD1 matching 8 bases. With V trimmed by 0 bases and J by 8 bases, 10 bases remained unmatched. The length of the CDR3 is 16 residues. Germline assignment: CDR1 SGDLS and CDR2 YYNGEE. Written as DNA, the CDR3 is TGTGCCAGCAGCGTAGTTCTGGACAGGGAGAGGGATGAGCAGTTCTTC. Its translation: CASSVVLDRERDEQFF.

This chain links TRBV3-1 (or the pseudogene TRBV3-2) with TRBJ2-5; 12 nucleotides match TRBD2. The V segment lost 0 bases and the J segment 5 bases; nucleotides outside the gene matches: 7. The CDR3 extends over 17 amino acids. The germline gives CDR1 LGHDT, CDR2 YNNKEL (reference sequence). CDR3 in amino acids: CASSQEVLAGGEETQYF. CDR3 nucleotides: TGTGCCAGCAGCCAAGAGGTACTAGCGGGGGGCGAGGAGACCCAGTACTTC.